The present T cell receptor (beta chain) was sequenced within a study of shared clonotypes between healthy human individuals. General study points: Rarefaction revealed incomplete sorted-subset sequencing despite large depth.

Clones were read by immunoSEQ multiplex PCR, and TCRdb kept only the in-frame ones, dropping some. In the table there are 2 million to 3 million clones, around nine tenths of which are singletons. With regard to this clone: The antigen is not known.

The ends were cut back, 4 bases at V and 7 bases at J, with 11 bases in the middle. There are 13 residues in the CDR3. Germline lookup yields CDR1 SGHKS and CDR2 YYEKEE (reference sequence). This receptor was identified in a man between 18 and 29 years old in good health. This rearrangement joins TRBV5-5 to TRBJ1-4; D is unresolved. Sequencing input: naive CD4+ T cells sorted from blood. Noted subset: CD45RA+ positively selected. The CDR3 is CASSPNWSEKLFF. CDR3 DNA: TGTGCCAGCAGCCCGAATTGGAGTGAAAAACTGTTTTTT. Full variable domain (outside the CDR3, taken from reference TRBV5-5 and TRBJ1-4): DAGVTQSPTHLIKTRGQQVTLRCSPISGHKSVSWYQQVLGQGPQFIFQYYEKEERGRGNFPDRFSARQFPNYSSELNVNALLLGDSALYLCASSPNWSEKLFFGSGTQLSVL.